The clone carrying this T cell receptor beta chain was counted a single time. Antigen: not known. The V gene's germline CDR1 is SGHTA and CDR2 FQGNSA. Trimming took off 5 bases at V and 0 bases at J, with 14 bases between the two ends. The CDR3 totals 17 residues. Data came from immunoSEQ multiplex PCR; TCRdb stores just in-frame clones and leaves some out. The sample holds roughly 62,000 clones, around 88% seen once. This sample was taken from a study of PD-1 blockade in classical Hodgkin lymphoma. Turning to the study itself: Intravenous delivery of nivolumab at 3 mg/kg to patients occurred every 2 weeks.

Study-wide points: Compared with baseline, CD4+ but not CD8+ TCR diversity had risen significantly by C4D1. Although disease activity or prior therapy may be involved, causes of the repertoire differences remain undefined. Whoever responded completely had baseline diversity much like that seen in newly diagnosed patients.

Brentuximab vedotin exposure varied among the patients, all of whom had relapsed after autologous stem cell transplantation. The chain is built from TRBV7-2 and TRBJ2-6; possible D gene TRBD2, 6 bases. The specimen was peripheral blood mononuclear cells (PBMCs), collected at baseline. The receptor was derived from a human donor with classical Hodgkin lymphoma. As DNA, the CDR3 is TGTGCCAGCAGCCCGATTCCCGGGAGCTCTGGGGCCAACGTCCTGACTTTC. Translated: CASSPIPGSSGANVLTF.